This TCR beta chain was sequenced during a study of T cell responses to AZD1222 COVID-19 vaccine. Turning to the study itself: Whether given at about 4 or about 12 weeks, second doses were pooled. Whole-study results and caveats: The peak T cell response came first, and repertoires were sampled only after it. Along spike, vaccine-associated CD4 TCRs were found throughout, with dominance at 160-218 and 743-854. Close to half of spike-specific TCRs reportedly recognize unmutated variant regions.

Worth noting for this clone: Antigen specificity is unknown.

Profiled with immunoSEQ multiplex PCR; TCRdb holds only in-frame clones, not every one. The sample contains around 58,000 clones, about 81% of which appear only once. The CDR3 covers 15 residues. Germline V CDR1 and CDR2: MGHDK, SYGVNS. V lost 1 base and J 5 bases, leaving 14 bases between the germline ends. The J gene is TRBJ1-1, the V gene TRBV25-1, with D perhaps matching TRBD1 (5 bases). The sequenced sample was peripheral blood, obtained on day 0 of AZD1222 vaccination. This clonotype was sampled from an adult in good health. CDR3 sequence: CASSESGQGGTEAFF. DNA of the CDR3: TGTGCCAGCAGTGAATCCGGGCAGGGTGGGACTGAAGCTTTCTTT.